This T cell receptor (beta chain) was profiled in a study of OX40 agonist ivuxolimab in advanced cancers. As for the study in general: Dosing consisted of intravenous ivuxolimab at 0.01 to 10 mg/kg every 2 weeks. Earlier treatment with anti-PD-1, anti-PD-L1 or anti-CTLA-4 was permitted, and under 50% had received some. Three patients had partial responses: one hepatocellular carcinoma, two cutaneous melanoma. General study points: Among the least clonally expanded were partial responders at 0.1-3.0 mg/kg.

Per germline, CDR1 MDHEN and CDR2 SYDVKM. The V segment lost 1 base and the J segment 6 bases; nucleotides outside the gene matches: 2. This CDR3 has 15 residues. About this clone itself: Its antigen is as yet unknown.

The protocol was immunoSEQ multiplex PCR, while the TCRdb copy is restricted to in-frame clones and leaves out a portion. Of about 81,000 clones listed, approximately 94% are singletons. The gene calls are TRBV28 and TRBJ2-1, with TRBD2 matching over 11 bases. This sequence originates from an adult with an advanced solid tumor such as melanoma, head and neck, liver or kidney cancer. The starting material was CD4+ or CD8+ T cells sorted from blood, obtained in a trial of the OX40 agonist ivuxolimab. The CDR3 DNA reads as TGTGCCAGCAGTTTATTTAGCGGGGGGGCCAATGAGCAGTTCTTC. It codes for CASSLFSGGANEQFF.